Reported below is one TCR beta chain. The antigen this receptor binds is unknown. No base-level quality is on record; no much larger clone is a single base apart. In the germline V gene (reference sequence), CDR1 corresponds to DFQATT and CDR2 to SNEGSKA. Spanning cysteine to phenylalanine, the CDR3 consists of 14 amino acids. Just the 42-base CDR3 DNA is kept, in frame starting at base 1. The junction carries 17 bases between V and J, which are trimmed by 4 bases and 8 bases respectively. Receptor libraries were prepared by PCR. Sequencing was carried out with an Illumina HiSeq 2500. Unique molecular identifiers were incorporated into TCR beta cDNA libraries to reduce PCR and sequencing biases. Some 500,000 cDNA molecules were obtained per 1 to 10 million input T cells, so each molecule approximated one T cell. The same protocol used for the earlier healthy control dataset was applied to prepare and sequence the patient libraries. Within a given batch, samples were prepared together, multiplexed and sequenced on the same HiSeq lane. The study's processing was this. Raw barcoded reads were processed with MIGEC, and single-read molecular identifier groups were discarded before consensus assembly and CDR3 extraction. VDJtools was used for post-analysis of the clonotype tables, and diversity was normalized by down-sampling every dataset to the size of the smallest sample. In repertoire overlap clustering, CDR3 amino acid sequences, but not nucleotide sequences, were matched to correct batch-related cross-sample contamination. TCRdb handled the public reads itself, with Q25 trimming in fastp and clone calling in MiXCR, and kept productive beta chains. Under each unique CDR3 protein, matching rows form one entry showing the most common genes and DNA. TCRdb's processing, not the study's, gives the V and J calls here. In this sample the table shows about 820,000 distinct CDR3 sequences, around 53% of which occur a single time. In total, the top ten clones hold approximately 4.5% of the sample.

TCR beta repertoires were profiled from peripheral blood of approximately 13 young patients with multiple sclerosis to demonstrate the VDJtools post-analysis software. Multiple sclerosis patients were children and adolescents aged roughly 6 to 17 years. This entry is derived from a study of post-analysis software for immune sequencing data (dated by TCRdb to about 2015). As for the study more broadly: Disease courses on record covered relapsing-remitting, secondary progressive and progressive-relapsing multiple sclerosis, though some patients had no subtype annotation. The patient repertoires were compared against 11 previously published healthy control repertoires obtained from donors aged about 6 to 28 years. A subset of samples was prepared in parallel using single-end sample barcoding, then pooled and co-amplified after Illumina adapter ligation. The paper as a whole reports these results and caveats: The control group was slightly older than the multiple sclerosis patient group. Strong co-clustering of samples prepared in the same batch was shown by direct clustering with F measure, prompting a batch-effect correction. Patients showed significantly higher frequencies than controls for five TRBV segments, among them TRBV5-6, TRBV5-1 and TRBV20-1. Multiple sclerosis patients had significantly lower normalized Chao1 diversity than controls, a result that suggests substantial peripheral T-cell clonal expansion.

The V and J genes are TRBV20-1 and TRBJ2-2, and the D gene may be TRBD2, 5 bases matching. The TCR sequence derives from a girl between 10 and 17 years old with multiple sclerosis. Sequenced input: blood. The DNA sequence is given as TGCAGTGCTATCCCCGGACTGGGTCAGGGGGAGCTGTTTTTT. Its product reads: CSAIPGLGQGELFF.